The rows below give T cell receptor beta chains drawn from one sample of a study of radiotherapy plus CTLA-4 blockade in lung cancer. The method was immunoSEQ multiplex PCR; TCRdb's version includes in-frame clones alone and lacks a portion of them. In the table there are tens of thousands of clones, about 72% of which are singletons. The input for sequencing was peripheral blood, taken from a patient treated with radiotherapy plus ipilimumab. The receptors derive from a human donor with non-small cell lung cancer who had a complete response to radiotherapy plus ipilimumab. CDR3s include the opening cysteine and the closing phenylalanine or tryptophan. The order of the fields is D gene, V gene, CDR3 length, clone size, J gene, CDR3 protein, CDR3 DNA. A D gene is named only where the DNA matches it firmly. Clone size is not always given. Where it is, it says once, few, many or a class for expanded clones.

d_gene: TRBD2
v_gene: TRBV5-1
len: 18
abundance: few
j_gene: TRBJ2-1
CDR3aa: CASSFGLAGGSSYNEQFF
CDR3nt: TGCGCCAGCAGCTTTGGACTAGCGGGGGGGAGCTCCTACAATGAGCAGTTCTTC

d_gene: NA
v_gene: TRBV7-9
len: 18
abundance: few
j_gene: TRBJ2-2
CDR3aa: CASRSRARQGLITGELFF
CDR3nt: TGTGCCAGCAGATCAAGGGCCCGACAGGGACTGATCACCGGGGAGCTGTTTTTT

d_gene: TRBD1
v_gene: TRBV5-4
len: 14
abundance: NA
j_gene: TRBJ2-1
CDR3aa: CASSFRTGMNEQFF
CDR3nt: TGTGCCAGCAGCTTCAGGACAGGGATGAATGAGCAGTTCTTC

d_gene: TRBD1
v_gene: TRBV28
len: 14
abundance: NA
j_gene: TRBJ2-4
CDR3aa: CASRPGQGVNIQYF
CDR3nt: TGTGCCAGCAGGCCGGGACAGGGGGTAAACATTCAGTACTTC

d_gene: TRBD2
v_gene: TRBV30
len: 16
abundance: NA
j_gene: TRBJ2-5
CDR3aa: CAWTRLAGGPVETQYF
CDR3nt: TGTGCCTGGACACGACTAGCGGGAGGGCCCGTGGAGACCCAGTACTTC

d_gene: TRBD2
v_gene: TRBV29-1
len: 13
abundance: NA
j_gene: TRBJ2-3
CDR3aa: CSVGVGLADTQYF
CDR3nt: TGCAGCGTTGGGGTCGGACTAGCGGATACGCAGTATTTT

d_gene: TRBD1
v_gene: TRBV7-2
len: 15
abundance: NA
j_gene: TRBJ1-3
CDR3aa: CASSEGQGLGNTIYF
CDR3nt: TGTGCCAGCAGCGAAGGACAGGGTTTGGGAAACACCATATATTTT

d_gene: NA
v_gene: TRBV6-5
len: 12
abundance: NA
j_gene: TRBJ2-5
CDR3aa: CAAGQFLETQYF
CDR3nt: TGTGCCGCGGGGCAGTTTTTAGAGACCCAGTACTTC

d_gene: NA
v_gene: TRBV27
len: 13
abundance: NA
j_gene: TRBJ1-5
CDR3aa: CASSKLGNQPQHF
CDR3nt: TGTGCCAGCAGTAAACTAGGCAATCAGCCCCAGCATTTT

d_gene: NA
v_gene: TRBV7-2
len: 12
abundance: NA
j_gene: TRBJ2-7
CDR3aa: CASSSNRYEQYF
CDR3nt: TGTGCCAGCAGCTCGAACCGGTACGAGCAGTACTTC

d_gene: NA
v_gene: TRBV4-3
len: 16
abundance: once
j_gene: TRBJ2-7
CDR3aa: CASSPHSSQPPNQQYF
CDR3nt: TGCGCCAGCAGCCCCCACAGCTCCCAACCCCCTAACCAGCAGTACTTC

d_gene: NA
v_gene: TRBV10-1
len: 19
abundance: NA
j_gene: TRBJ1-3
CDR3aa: CASRDLGRGRTLSGNTIYF
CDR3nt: TGCGCCAGCAGGGATCTAGGCCGGGGGAGGACTCTCTCTGGAAACACCATATATTTT

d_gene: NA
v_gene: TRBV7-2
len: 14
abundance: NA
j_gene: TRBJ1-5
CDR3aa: CASSLGTFLQPQHF
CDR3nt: TGTGCCAGCAGCTTAGGGACATTCCTGCAGCCCCAGCATTTT

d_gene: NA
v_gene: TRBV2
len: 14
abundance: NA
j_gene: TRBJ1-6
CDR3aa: CASSGDNRVPPLHF
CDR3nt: TGTGCCAGCAGTGGGGACAACAGAGTCCCACCCCTCCACTTT

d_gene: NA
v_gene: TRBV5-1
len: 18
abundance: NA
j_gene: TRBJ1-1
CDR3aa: CASSSTETSRLLNTEAFF
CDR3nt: TGCGCCAGCAGCTCGACCGAAACTTCAAGACTCTTGAACACTGAAGCTTTCTTT

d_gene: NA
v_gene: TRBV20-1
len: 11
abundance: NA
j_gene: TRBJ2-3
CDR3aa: CSARTGDTQYF
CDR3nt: TGCAGTGCTAGGACAGGAGATACGCAGTATTTT

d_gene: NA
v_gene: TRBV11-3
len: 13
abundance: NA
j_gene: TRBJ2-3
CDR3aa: CASSSVFADTQYF
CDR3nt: TGTGCCAGCAGCTCCGTTTTCGCAGATACGCAGTATTTT

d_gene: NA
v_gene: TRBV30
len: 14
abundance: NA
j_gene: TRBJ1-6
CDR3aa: CAWTRDWDNSPLHF
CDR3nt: TGTGCCTGGACCCGGGACTGGGATAATTCACCCCTCCACTTT

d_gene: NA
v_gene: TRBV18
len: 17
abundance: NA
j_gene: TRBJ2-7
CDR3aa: CASSPARTGTNAYEQYF
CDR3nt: TGTGCCAGCTCACCTGCGCGTACCGGGACAAACGCCTACGAGCAGTACTTC

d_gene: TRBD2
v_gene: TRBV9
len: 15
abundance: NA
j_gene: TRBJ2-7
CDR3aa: CASSASLAGRYEQYF
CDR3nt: TGTGCCAGCAGCGCATCACTAGCGGGAAGATACGAGCAGTACTTC

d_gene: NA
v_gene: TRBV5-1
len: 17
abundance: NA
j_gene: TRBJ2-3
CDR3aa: CASSLGYGLEGTDTQYF
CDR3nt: TGCGCCAGCAGCTTGGGATACGGGTTAGAGGGCACAGATACGCAGTATTTT

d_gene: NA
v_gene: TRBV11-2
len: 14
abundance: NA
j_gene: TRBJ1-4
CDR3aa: CASSFRDFNEKLFF
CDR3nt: TGTGCCAGCAGCTTCAGGGATTTTAATGAAAAACTGTTTTTT

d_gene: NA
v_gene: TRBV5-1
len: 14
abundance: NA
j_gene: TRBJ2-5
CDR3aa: CASSLRVEQETQYF
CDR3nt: TGCGCCAGCAGCTTACGGGTCGAACAAGAGACCCAGTACTTC

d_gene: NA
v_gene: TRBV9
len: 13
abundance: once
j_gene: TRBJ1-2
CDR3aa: CASSAGANYGYTF
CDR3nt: TGTGCCAGCAGCGCAGGGGCCAACTATGGCTACACCTTC

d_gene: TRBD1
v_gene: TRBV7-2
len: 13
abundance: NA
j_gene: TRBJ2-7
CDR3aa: CASSSDRGLEQYF
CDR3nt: TGTGCCAGCAGCTCAGACAGGGGGCTCGAGCAGTACTTC

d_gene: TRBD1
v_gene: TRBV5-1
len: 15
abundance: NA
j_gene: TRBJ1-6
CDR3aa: CASSFETGGHSPLHF
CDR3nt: TGCGCCAGCAGCTTTGAGACAGGGGGACATTCACCCCTCCACTTT

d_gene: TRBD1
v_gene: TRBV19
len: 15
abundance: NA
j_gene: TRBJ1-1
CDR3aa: CASSKDSGGITEAFF
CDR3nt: TGTGCCAGTAGCAAAGACTCAGGGGGCATTACTGAAGCTTTCTTT

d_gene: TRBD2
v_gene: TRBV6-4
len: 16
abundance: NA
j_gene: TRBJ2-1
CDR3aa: CASSDSGLGSDNEQFF
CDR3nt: TGTGCCAGCAGTGACTCGGGACTAGGATCCGACAATGAGCAGTTCTTC

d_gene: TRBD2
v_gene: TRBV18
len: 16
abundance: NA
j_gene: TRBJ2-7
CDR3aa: CASSAMLLAGSYEQYF
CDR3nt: TGTGCCAGCTCAGCCATGTTACTAGCGGGATCCTACGAGCAGTACTTC

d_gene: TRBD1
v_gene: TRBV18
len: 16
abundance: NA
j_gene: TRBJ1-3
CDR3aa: CASSQADRLFGNTIYF
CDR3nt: TGTGCCAGCTCACAGGCGGACAGGCTATTTGGAAACACCATATATTTT

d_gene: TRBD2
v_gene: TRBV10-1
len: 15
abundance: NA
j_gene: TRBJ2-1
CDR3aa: CASSDSGGPYNEQFF
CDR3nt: TGCGCCAGCAGTGATAGCGGGGGGCCCTACAATGAGCAGTTCTTC

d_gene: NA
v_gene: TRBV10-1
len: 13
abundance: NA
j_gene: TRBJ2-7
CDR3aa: CASSANRVHEQYF
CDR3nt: TGCGCCAGCAGTGCCAACAGGGTACACGAGCAGTACTTC

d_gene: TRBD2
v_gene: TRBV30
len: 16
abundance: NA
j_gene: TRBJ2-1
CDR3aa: CAWSEIAGGLINEQFF
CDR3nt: TGTGCCTGGAGTGAGATAGCGGGAGGGCTGATCAATGAGCAGTTCTTC

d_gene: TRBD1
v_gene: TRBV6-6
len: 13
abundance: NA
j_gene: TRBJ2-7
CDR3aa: CASRQGAKYEQYF
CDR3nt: TGTGCCAGCAGACAGGGGGCGAAGTACGAGCAGTACTTC

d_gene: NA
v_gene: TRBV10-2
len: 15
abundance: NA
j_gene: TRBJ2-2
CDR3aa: CASIRGASNTGELFF
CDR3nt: TGCGCCAGCATTCGGGGGGCATCGAACACCGGGGAGCTGTTTTTT

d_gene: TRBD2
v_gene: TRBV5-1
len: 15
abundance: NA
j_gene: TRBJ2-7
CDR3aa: CASSLVSAGSYEQYF
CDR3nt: TGCGCCAGCAGCTTGGTCTCAGCGGGATCTTACGAGCAGTACTTC

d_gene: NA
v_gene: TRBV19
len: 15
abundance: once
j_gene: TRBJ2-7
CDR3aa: CASSMAQTGSYEQYF
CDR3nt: TGTGCCAGTAGTATGGCCCAGACGGGCTCCTACGAGCAGTACTTC

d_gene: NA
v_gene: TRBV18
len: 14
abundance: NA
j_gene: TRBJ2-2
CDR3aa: CASSPRRGTGELFF
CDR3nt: TGTGCCAGCTCACCACGGAGGGGCACCGGGGAGCTGTTTTTT

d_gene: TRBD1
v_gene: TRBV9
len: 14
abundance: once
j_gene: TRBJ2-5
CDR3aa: CASSPTQGVKTQYF
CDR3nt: TGTGCCAGCAGCCCAACCCAGGGGGTGAAGACCCAGTACTTC

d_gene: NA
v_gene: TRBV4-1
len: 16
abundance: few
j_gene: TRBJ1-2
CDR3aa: CASSQTPVAVPFGYTF
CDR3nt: TGCGCCAGCAGCCAAACACCAGTAGCAGTGCCCTTTGGCTACACCTTC

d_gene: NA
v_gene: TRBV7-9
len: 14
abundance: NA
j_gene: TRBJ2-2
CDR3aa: CASSLGPITGELFF
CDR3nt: TGTGCCAGCAGCTTAGGGCCCATAACCGGGGAGCTGTTTTTT

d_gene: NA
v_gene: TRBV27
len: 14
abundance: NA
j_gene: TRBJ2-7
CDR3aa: CASSSRGGSSEQYF
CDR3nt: TGTGCCAGCAGTTCCAGGGGTGGGTCTTCCGAGCAGTACTTC

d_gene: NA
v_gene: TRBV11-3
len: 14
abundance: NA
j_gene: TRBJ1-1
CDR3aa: CASSLGGRYTEAFF
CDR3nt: TGTGCCAGCAGCTTAGGGGGGAGGTACACTGAAGCTTTCTTT

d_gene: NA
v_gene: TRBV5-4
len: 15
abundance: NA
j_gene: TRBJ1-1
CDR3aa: CASSLVAGSVTEAFF
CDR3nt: TGTGCCAGCAGCTTGGTGGCAGGGTCGGTCACTGAAGCTTTCTTT

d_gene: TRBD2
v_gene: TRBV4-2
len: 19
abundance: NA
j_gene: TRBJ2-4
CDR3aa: CASSQDPRLAGEAKNIQYF
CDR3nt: TGTGCCAGCAGCCAAGATCCCCGACTAGCGGGAGAGGCCAAAAACATTCAGTACTTC

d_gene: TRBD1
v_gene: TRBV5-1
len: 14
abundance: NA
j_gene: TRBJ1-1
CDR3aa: CASSPGQGYTEAFF
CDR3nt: TGCGCCAGCAGCCCGGGACAGGGATACACTGAAGCTTTCTTT

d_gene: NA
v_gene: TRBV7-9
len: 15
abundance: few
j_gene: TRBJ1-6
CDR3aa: CASSLGVGAHSPLHF
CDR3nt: TGTGCCAGCAGCTTAGGAGTGGGGGCCCATTCACCCCTCCACTTT

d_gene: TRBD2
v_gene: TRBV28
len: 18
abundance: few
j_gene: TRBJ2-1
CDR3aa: CASSRDRGRTSGRFEQFF
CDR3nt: TGTGCCAGCAGTCGGGACAGGGGGAGGACTAGCGGGAGATTTGAGCAGTTCTTC

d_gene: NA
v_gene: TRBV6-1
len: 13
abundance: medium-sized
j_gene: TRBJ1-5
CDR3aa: CASSEASEVSQHF
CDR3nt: TGTGCCAGCAGTGAAGCCAGTGAGGTTTCCCAGCATTTT

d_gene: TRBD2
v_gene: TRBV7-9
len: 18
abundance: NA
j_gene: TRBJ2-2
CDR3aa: CASSPAGLAGVNTGELFF
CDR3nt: TGTGCCAGCAGCCCGGCGGGACTAGCGGGGGTGAACACCGGGGAGCTGTTTTTT

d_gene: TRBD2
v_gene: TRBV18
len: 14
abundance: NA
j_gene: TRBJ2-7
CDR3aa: CASSPSGRGYEQYF
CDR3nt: TGTGCCAGCTCACCTAGCGGGAGGGGGTACGAGCAGTACTTC

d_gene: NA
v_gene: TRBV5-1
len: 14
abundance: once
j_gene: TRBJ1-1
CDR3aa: CASNRSPGGTEAFF
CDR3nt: TGCGCCAGCAACCGTTCGCCGGGAGGGACTGAAGCTTTCTTT

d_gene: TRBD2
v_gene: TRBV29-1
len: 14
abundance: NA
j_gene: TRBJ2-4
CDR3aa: CSVGGGLAKNIQYF
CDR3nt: TGCAGCGTTGGGGGGGGATTAGCCAAAAACATTCAGTACTTC

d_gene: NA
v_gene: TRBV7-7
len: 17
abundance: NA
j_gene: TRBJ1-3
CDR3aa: CASSAEGVPFSGNTIYF
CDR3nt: TGTGCCAGCAGCGCCGAAGGAGTGCCCTTCTCTGGAAACACCATATATTTT

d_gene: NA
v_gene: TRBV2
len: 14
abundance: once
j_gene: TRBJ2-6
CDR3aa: CASSDPVGANVLTF
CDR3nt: TGTGCCAGCAGTGACCCTGTTGGGGCCAACGTCCTGACTTTC

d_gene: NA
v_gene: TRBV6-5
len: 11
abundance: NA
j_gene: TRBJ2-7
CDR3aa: CASRTSNEQYF
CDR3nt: TGTGCCAGCAGGACTTCGAACGAGCAGTACTTC

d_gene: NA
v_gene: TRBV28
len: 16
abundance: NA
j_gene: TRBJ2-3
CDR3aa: CASRPPSRTGTDTQYF
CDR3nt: TGTGCCAGCAGACCGCCCTCTCGGACAGGCACAGATACGCAGTATTTT

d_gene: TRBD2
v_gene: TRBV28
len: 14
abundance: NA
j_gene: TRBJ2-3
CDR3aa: CANSAGTRIDTQYF
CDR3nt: TGTGCCAACTCAGCCGGGACTAGAATAGATACGCAGTATTTT

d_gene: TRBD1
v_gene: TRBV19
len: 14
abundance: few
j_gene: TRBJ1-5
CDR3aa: CASNGGGGNQPQHF
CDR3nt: TGTGCCAGTAATGGAGGGGGCGGAAATCAGCCCCAGCATTTT

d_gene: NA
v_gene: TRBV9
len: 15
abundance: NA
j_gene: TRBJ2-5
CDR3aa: CASSVSHSNQETQYF
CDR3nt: TGTGCCAGCAGCGTATCCCACTCCAACCAAGAGACCCAGTACTTC